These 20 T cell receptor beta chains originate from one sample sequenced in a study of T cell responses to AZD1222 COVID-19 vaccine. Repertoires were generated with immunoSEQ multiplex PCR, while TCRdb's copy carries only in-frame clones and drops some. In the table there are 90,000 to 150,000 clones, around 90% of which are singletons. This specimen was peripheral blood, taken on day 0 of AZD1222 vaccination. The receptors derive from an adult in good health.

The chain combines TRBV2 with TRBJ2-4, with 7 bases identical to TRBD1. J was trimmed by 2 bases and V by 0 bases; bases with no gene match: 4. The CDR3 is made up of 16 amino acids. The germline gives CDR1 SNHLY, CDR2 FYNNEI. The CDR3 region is CASSEAGGWSKNIQYF. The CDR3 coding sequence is TGTGCCAGCAGTGAAGCAGGGGGCTGGTCCAAAAACATTCAGTACTTC.

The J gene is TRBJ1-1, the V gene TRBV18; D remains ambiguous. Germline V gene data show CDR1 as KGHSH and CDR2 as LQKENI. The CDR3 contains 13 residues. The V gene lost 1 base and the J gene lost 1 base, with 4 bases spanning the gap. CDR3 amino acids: CASSPLRNTEAFF. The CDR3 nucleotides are TGTGCCAGCTCACCACTGAGGAACACTGAAGCTTTCTTT. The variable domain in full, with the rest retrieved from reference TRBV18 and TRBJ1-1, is NAGVMQNPRHLVRRRGQEARLRCSPMKGHSHVYWYRQLPEEGLKFMVYLQKENIIDESGMPKERFSAEFPKEGPSILRIQQVVRGDSAAYFCASSPLRNTEAFFGQGTRLTVV.

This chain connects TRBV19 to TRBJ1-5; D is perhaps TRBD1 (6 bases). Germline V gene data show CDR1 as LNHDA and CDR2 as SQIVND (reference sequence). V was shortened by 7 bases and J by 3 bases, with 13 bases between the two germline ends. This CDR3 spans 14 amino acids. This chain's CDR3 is CASTPRGSNQPQHF. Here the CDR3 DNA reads TGTGCCAGTACCCCTAGGGGGTCCAATCAGCCCCAGCATTTT. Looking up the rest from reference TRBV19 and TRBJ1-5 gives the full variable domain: DGGITQSPKYLFRKEGQNVTLSCEQNLNHDAMYWYRQDPGQGLRLIYYSQIVNDFQKGDIAEGYSVSREKKESFPLTVTSAQKNPTAFYLCASTPRGSNQPQHFGDGTRLSIL.

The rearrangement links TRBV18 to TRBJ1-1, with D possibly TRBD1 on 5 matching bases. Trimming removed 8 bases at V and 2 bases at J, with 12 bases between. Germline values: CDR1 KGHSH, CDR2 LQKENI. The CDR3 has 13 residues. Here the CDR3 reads CASTLQGNTEAFF. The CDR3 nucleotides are TGTGCCAGCACCCTCCAGGGAAACACTGAAGCTTTCTTT.

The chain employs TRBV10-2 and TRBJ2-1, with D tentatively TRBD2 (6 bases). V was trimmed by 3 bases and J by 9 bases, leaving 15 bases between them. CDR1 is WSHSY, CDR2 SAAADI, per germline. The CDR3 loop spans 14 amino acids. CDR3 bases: TGCGCCAGCAGTGAATCTAGCGTGGTTGGTGAGCAGTTCTTC. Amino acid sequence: CASSESSVVGEQFF.

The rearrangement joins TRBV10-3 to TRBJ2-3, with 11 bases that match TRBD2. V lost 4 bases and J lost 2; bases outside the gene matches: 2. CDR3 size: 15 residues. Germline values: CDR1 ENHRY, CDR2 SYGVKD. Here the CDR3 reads CAISGTSGSTDTQYF. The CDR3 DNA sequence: TGTGCCATCAGTGGGACTAGCGGGTCCACAGATACGCAGTATTTT.

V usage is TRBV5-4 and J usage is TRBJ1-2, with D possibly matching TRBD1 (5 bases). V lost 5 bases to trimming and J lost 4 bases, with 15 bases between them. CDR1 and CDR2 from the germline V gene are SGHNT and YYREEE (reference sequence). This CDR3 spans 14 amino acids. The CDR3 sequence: CASSPGTQLYGYTF. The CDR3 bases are TGTGCCAGCAGTCCCGGGACCCAGCTCTATGGCTACACCTTC.

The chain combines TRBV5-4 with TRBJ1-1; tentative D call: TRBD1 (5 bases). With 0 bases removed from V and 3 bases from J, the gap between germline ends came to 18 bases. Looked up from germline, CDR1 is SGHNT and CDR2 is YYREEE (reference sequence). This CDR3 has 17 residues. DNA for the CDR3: TGTGCCAGCAGCTTGGACAGGTGGGCAATCCAGGACACTGAAGCTTTCTTT. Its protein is CASSLDRWAIQDTEAFF.

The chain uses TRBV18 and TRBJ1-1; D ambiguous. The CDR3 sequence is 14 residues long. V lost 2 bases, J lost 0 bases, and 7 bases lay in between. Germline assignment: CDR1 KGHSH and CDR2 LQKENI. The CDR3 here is CASSPKSLNTEAFF. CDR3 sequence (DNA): TGTGCCAGCTCACCAAAGTCCCTGAACACTGAAGCTTTCTTT. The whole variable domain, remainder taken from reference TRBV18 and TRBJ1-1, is NAGVMQNPRHLVRRRGQEARLRCSPMKGHSHVYWYRQLPEEGLKFMVYLQKENIIDESGMPKERFSAEFPKEGPSILRIQQVVRGDSAAYFCASSPKSLNTEAFFGQGTRLTVV.

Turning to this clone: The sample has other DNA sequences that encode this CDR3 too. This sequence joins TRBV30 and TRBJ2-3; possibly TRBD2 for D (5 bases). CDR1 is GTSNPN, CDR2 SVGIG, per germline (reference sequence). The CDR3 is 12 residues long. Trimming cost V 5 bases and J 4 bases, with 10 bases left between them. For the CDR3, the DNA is TGTGCCTGGTCACCCGGGGCAGATACGCAGTATTTT. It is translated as CAWSPGADTQYF.

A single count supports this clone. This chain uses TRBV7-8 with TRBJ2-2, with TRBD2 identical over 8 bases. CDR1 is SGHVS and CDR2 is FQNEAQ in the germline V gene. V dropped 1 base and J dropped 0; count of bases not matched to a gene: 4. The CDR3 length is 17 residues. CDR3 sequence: CASSLGASGPNTGELFF. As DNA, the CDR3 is TGTGCCAGCAGCTTAGGGGCTAGCGGGCCGAACACCGGGGAGCTGTTTTTT.

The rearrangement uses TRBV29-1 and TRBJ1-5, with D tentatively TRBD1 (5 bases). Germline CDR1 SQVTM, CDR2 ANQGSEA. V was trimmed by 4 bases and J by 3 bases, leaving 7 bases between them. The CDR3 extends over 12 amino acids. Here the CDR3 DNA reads TGCAGCGTTGGGGACCCCAATCAGCCCCAGCATTTT. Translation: CSVGDPNQPQHF.

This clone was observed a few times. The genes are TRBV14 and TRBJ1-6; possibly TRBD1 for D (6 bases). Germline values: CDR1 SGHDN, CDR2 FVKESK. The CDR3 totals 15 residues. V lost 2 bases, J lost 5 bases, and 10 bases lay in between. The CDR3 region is CASSQLTGNNSPLHF. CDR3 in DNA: TGTGCCAGCAGCCAATTAACAGGGAATAATTCACCCCTCCACTTT.

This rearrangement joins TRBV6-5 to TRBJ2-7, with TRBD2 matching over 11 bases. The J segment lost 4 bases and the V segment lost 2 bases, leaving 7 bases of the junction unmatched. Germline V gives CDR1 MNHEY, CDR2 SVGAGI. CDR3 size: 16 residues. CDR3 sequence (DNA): TGTGCCAGCAGTTACCCTTCGGCTAGCGGGGGGTACGAGCAGTACTTC. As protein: CASSYPSASGGYEQYF.

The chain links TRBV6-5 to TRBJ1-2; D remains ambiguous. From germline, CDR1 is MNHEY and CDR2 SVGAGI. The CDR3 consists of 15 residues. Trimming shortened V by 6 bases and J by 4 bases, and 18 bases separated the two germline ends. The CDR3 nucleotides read TGTGCCAGCAGGACTCAGGTAGCGGGTGGCTATGGCTACACCTTC. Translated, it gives CASRTQVAGGYGYTF.

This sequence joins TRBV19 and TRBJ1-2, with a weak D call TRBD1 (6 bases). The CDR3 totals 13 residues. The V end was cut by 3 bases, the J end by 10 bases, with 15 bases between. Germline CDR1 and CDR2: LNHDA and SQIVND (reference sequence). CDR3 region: CASSIPDGGHYTF. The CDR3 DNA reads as TGTGCCAGTAGTATCCCCGACGGGGGGCACTACACCTTC.

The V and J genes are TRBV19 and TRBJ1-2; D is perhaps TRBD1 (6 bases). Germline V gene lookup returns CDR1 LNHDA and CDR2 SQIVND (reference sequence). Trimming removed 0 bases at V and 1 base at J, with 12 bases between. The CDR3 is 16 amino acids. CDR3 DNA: TGTGCCAGTAGTATAGACCCCGCCAGGGGTAACTATGGCTACACCTTC. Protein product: CASSIDPARGNYGYTF.

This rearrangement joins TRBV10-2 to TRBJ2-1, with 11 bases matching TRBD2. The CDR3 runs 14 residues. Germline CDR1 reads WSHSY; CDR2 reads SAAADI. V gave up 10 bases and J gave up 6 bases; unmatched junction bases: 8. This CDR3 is CATILAGVVNEQFF. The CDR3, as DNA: TGCGCCACCATACTAGCGGGAGTCGTCAATGAGCAGTTCTTC.

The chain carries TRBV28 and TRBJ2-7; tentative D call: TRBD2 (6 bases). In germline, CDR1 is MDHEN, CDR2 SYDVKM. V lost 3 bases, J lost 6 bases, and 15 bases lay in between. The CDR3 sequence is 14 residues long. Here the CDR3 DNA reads TGTGCCAGCAGTTTCCCCGGAGGGCCAGGCGAGCAGTACTTC. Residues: CASSFPGGPGEQYF.

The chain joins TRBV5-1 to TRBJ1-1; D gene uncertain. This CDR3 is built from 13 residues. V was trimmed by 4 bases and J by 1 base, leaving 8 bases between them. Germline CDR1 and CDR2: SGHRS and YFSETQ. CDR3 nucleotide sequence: TGCGCCAGCAGCACACAGCAGAACACTGAAGCTTTCTTT. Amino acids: CASSTQQNTEAFF.